The 21 T cell receptor beta chains listed next were all sequenced from one sample in a study of a mutant IDH1 vaccine in newly diagnosed glioma. Described time point: week 35, safety follow-up. Every single dose of the vaccine, 300 ug of mutant IDH1 20-mer peptide, came with topical imiquimod. This table comes from immunoSEQ multiplex PCR, and its TCRdb copy is limited to in-frame clones, with some not included. The table lists about 55,000 clones, approximately 81% of them singletons, with approximately 4.5% in the top ten. These receptors' antigens are unknown. Source: PBMCs, taken from a glioma patient whose treatment included an IDH1 peptide vaccine. The receptors come from a woman under 30 with glioma.

This rearrangement joins TRBV5-1 to TRBJ1-1; 7 bases are shared with TRBD1. The J segment lost 5 bases and the V segment lost 0 bases, leaving 7 bases of the junction unmatched. The V gene's germline CDR1 is SGHRS and CDR2 YFSETQ. This CDR3 region has 15 residues. This CDR3 is CASSLAQGGWTEAFF. For the CDR3, the DNA is TGCGCCAGCAGCTTGGCCCAGGGGGGGTGGACTGAAGCTTTCTTT.

This clone was recorded a few times. The gene calls are TRBV4-3 and TRBJ2-6, with 9 positions matching TRBD1. The CDR3 is 20 amino acids. CDR1 is LGHNA and CDR2 is YSLEER in the germline V gene. The J segment lost 0 bases and the V segment lost 2 bases, leaving 11 bases of the junction unmatched. Written as DNA, the CDR3 is TGCGCCAGCAGCCAACCCAGGTGGGGACAGGGCGGCTCTGGGGCCAACGTCCTGACTTTC. Protein product: CASSQPRWGQGGSGANVLTF.

J is TRBJ2-7 and V is TRBV5-1; 11 bases line up with TRBD2. Germline V gives CDR1 SGHRS, CDR2 YFSETQ. V lost 7 bases, J lost 5 bases, and 8 bases stayed unmatched. The CDR3 is made up of 14 amino acids. CDR3 loop: CASSISGREDEQYF. Here the CDR3 DNA reads TGCGCCAGCTCTATTAGCGGGAGGGAGGACGAGCAGTACTTC.

V and J are TRBV19 and TRBJ2-5; possibly TRBD2 for D (7 bases). This CDR3 is built from 15 residues. The V gene lost 7 bases and the J gene lost 1 base, with 16 bases spanning the gap. Germline assignment: CDR1 LNHDA and CDR2 SQIVND (reference sequence). CDR3 sequence reads: CASTLRGGFQETQYF. DNA for the CDR3: TGTGCCAGTACCTTGAGGGGGGGGTTCCAAGAGACCCAGTACTTC.

The chain uses TRBV11-2 and TRBJ1-2; TRBD1 might be the D (6 bases). CDR3 length equals 16 residues. Germline lookup yields CDR1 SGHAT and CDR2 FQNNGV. The V end lost 3 bases, the J end lost 0 bases, and 14 bases lay between the germline ends. The CDR3 spells CASSLGAGRTNYGYTF. For the CDR3, the DNA is TGTGCCAGCAGCTTGGGGGCGGGACGCACTAACTATGGCTACACCTTC.

CDR3 in amino acids: CASSLGGGRNTGELFF. The CDR3 DNA reads as TGCGCCAGCAGCTTGGGTGGCGGGAGGAACACCGGGGAGCTGTTTTTT. The rearrangement uses TRBV5-1 and TRBJ2-2; 7 bases match TRBD2. CDR1 is SGHRS and CDR2 is YFSETQ in the germline V gene. The ends lost 0 bases at V and 1 base at J; junction bases unmatched: 3. The CDR3 has 16 amino acids.

The genes are TRBV4-2 and TRBJ2-1; D may be TRBD2 (5 bases). CDR3 size: 15 residues. Trimming removed 0 bases from V and 9 bases from J, with 15 bases in between. Germline CDR1 and CDR2: LGHNA and YNFKEQ. CDR3 sequence: CASSQEEGLAGEQFF. The CDR3 region has the DNA TGTGCCAGCAGCCAAGAGGAAGGGCTAGCCGGTGAGCAGTTCTTC.

The V gene is TRBV29-1, the J gene TRBJ1-3; D gene ambiguous. V was pared by 4 bases and J by 2 bases, with 6 bases between. This CDR3 is built from 12 residues. CDR1 SQVTM and CDR2 ANQGSEA come from the germline V gene. DNA of the CDR3: TGCAGCGTTGGGGTCGCTGGAAACACCATATATTTT. Its protein product is CSVGVAGNTIYF.

V is TRBV11-2 and J is TRBJ1-1; D is unclear. Germline-derived CDR1 and CDR2 are SGHAT and FQNNGV. V shed 7 bases and J shed 6 bases, with 9 bases lying between them. The CDR3 length is 11 residues. The CDR3, as DNA: TGTGCCAGCACCCTAAACGCTGAAGCTTTCTTT. It translates to CASTLNAEAFF.

This rearrangement joins TRBV7-3 to TRBJ1-1, with 10 bases matching TRBD1. V was clipped by 4 bases and J by 0 bases; unmatched bases: 8. The CDR3 sequence is 17 residues long. Germline V lookup: CDR1 SGHTA, CDR2 FQGTGA. The CDR3 protein is CASSCGTGVPMNTEAFF. CDR3 bases: TGTGCCAGCAGCTGTGGGACAGGGGTGCCTATGAACACTGAAGCTTTCTTT.

The chain is built from TRBV5-1 and TRBJ2-3; 10 bases line up with TRBD1. The CDR3 extends over 15 amino acids. Germline trimming cut 0 bases from V and 3 bases from J; bases unmatched to any gene: 1. Germline V lookup: CDR1 SGHRS, CDR2 YFSETQ. The DNA of the CDR3 is TGCGCCAGCAGCTTGGAGGGACAGGGGACAGATACGCAGTATTTT. It encodes CASSLEGQGTDTQYF.

V and J are TRBV6-1 and TRBJ1-3; D ambiguous. V was clipped by 2 bases and J by 0 bases, with 5 bases between them. The CDR3 spans 14 residues. Germline V CDR1 and CDR2: MNHNS, SASEGT. The CDR3 loop is CASSEYISGNTIYF. The DNA for the CDR3 is TGTGCCAGCAGTGAATACATCTCTGGAAACACCATATATTTT.

CDR3 bases: TGTGCCAGTAGTGCCCTCCGGGACAGGGGCACCTACGAGCAGTACTTC. It encodes CASSALRDRGTYEQYF. This chain joins TRBV19 and TRBJ2-7; TRBD1 agrees at 10 bases. The CDR3 loop spans 16 amino acids. Germline V lookup: CDR1 LNHDA, CDR2 SQIVND (reference sequence). V was pared by 5 bases and J by 2 bases, with 9 bases of the junction left unmatched.

V is TRBV5-1 and J is TRBJ1-2; weak D call: TRBD1 (6 bases). This CDR3 spans 13 amino acids. Germline V gene sequence: CDR1 SGHRS, CDR2 YFSETQ. V gave up 4 bases and J gave up 5 bases, with 12 bases separating them. CDR3 coding DNA: TGCGCCAGCAGCGTGGACAGCCAGTATGGCTACACCTTC. Translation gives CASSVDSQYGYTF.

This chain connects TRBV6-5 to TRBJ2-1, with D unclear. The germline CDR1 and CDR2 sequences are MNHEY and SVGAGI. The V end was cut by 0 bases, the J end by 4 bases, with 13 bases between. This CDR3 has 16 amino acids. CDR3 DNA: TGTGCCAGCAGTTACTCGGGTAGGAGTATTTACAATGAGCAGTTCTTC. It codes for CASSYSGRSIYNEQFF.

A few counts support this clone. The rearrangement joins TRBV7-9 to TRBJ1-2; D perhaps matches TRBD1 (6 bases). The ends were cut back, 3 bases at V and 8 bases at J, with 13 bases in the middle. Germline V CDR1 and CDR2: SEHNR, FQNEAQ (reference sequence). This CDR3 spans 13 amino acids. The CDR3 DNA sequence: TGTGCCAGCAGCTTGTCGACAGGCTGGGGCTACACCTTC. This codes for CASSLSTGWGYTF.

J is TRBJ2-1 and V is TRBV6-5; D might be TRBD1 or TRBD2, each matching 6 bases. The CDR3 loop spans 14 amino acids. The V gene's germline CDR1 is MNHEY and CDR2 SVGAGI. V gave up 7 bases and J gave up 7 bases, with 17 bases separating them. The CDR3 sequence: CASKEGGIWNEQFF. As DNA, the CDR3 is TGTGCCAGCAAAGAGGGGGGAATCTGGAATGAGCAGTTCTTC.

This chain links TRBV5-1 with TRBJ2-6; a weak D match, TRBD2 (6 bases). V shed 0 bases and J shed 3 bases, with 7 bases lying between them. Germline-derived CDR1 and CDR2 are SGHRS and YFSETQ. The CDR3 is 15 amino acids. Here the CDR3 reads CASSLAGVGANVLTF. DNA for the CDR3: TGCGCCAGCAGCTTGGCGGGGGTTGGGGCCAACGTCCTGACTTTC.

This sequence joins TRBV27 and TRBJ1-3; TRBD1 is a possible D gene (6 bases). The CDR3 consists of 16 residues. V was trimmed by 0 bases and J by 4 bases, leaving 13 bases between them. The germline V gene encodes CDR1 MNHEY and CDR2 SMNVEV (reference sequence). The CDR3 coding sequence is TGTGCCAGCAGTTTATCAGGGTACGGGGGCGGAAACACCATATATTTT. Protein product: CASSLSGYGGGNTIYF.

This sequence joins TRBV5-4 and TRBJ1-2, with D hard to call. CDR1 is SGHNT, CDR2 YYREEE, per germline (reference sequence). This CDR3 is 12 amino acids long. The V end lost 1 base, the J end lost 8 bases, and 9 bases lay between the germline ends. The CDR3 nucleotides are TGTGCCAGCAGCTTGTTTACGCGGGGCTACACCTTC. Protein product: CASSLFTRGYTF.

The chain joins TRBV4-2 to TRBJ2-5, with a weak D call TRBD2 (5 bases). Germline CDR1 LGHNA, CDR2 YNFKEQ. This CDR3 contains 15 residues. Trimming removed 0 bases at V and 5 bases at J, with 13 bases between. CDR3 in amino acids: CASSQDGGGGETQYF. For the CDR3, the DNA is TGTGCCAGCAGCCAAGATGGAGGTGGAGGTGAGACCCAGTACTTC.